This TCR beta chain comes out of a study of T cell changes during pregnancy in multiple sclerosis. Generated by immunoSEQ multiplex PCR, the TCRdb table keeps only in-frame clones and is missing some. This table has over 10,000 clones, around 89% appearing once. V dropped 8 bases and J dropped 10; count of bases not matched to a gene: 12. The CDR3 is 13 residues long. Germline values: CDR1 LNHDA, CDR2 SQIVND (reference sequence). The TCR sequence derives from a female donor in good health, enrolled as a control in a pregnancy study. Sequenced material: CD8+ T cells from peripheral blood mononuclear cells, taken in the second trimester of pregnancy. V usage is TRBV19 and J usage is TRBJ2-3, with 7 positions matching TRBD1. CDR3 DNA sequence: TGTGCCAGTGGAGACAGGGATGGTTCTTCGCAGTATTTT. As protein: CASGDRDGSSQYF.